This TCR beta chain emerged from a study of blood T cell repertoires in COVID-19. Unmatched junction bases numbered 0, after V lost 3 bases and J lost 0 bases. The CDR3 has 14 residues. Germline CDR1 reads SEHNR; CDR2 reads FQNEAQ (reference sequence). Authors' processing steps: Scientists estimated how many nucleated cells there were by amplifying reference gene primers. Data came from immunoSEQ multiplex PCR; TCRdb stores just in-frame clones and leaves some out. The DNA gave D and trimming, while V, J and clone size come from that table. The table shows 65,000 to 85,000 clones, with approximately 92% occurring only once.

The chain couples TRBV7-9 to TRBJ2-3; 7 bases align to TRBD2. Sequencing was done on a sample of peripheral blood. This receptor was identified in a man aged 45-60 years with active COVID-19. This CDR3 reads CASSLRGSTDTQYF. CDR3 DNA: TGTGCCAGCAGCTTGCGGGGGAGCACAGATACGCAGTATTTT.